There are a few counts of the clone carrying this TCR beta chain. Its antigen remains unidentified. Produced via immunoSEQ multiplex PCR; TCRdb's table is partial and in-frame only. The sample has 2,500,000 or so clones; roughly nine tenths are singletons. The data were taken from a study of shared clonotypes between healthy human individuals. Study at large: CD4 naive cells filled three plates per donor, CD4 memory three, CD8 naive two and CD8 memory one.

The donors, all of them Caucasian adults, lived in Nashville, Tennessee. Investigators divided CD4+ cells into CD45RA+ naive and CD45RA-negative memory subsets. Overall study results and limits: Sharing across four donors was highest in naive CD4 (approximately 5%) and lowest in memory CD8 (roughly 0.4%).

This receptor was obtained from a man aged 18 to 29 in good health. Sample: naive CD4+ T cells sorted from blood. Subset of the sample: CD45RA+ positively selected.

The CDR3 loop is CASSLSGSGELFF. As DNA, the CDR3 is TGTGCCAGCAGCCTAAGCGGGAGCGGGGAGCTGTTTTTT. The V and J genes are TRBV9 and TRBJ2-2, with TRBD2 matching 8 bases. The trim removed 4 bases at V and 7 bases at J, leaving 3 bases unmatched. The CDR3 extends over 13 amino acids. The V gene's germline CDR1 is SGDLS and CDR2 YYNGEE.